Only a few counts were recorded for the clone carrying this TCR beta chain. Its antigen is undetermined. Both RNA and DNA were isolated together from about 20-30 mg of bulk tissue that had not been sorted. Infection with HBV was chronic in patients; they were treatment-naive. This sample stems from a study of tumor-infiltrating lymphocytes in primary liver carcinoma. General study results and limits: Tumors had a significantly higher top-250-clone fraction than blood (p = 0.039).

With around 450 ng total RNA as template and a constant-region primer, TCR beta cDNA was made. Slightly modified ARM-PCR with three nested multiplex PCR rounds yielded TCR beta libraries. TRBV1-TRBV30 forward primers and a C-beta reverse primer were used in the first two PCR rounds, which each ran for about 11 cycles. TCRdb re-derived calls from the multiplex PCR reads in MiXCR, one entry per CDR3 protein. This sample yields 100,000 or so distinct CDR3 sequences, of which 69% are seen a single time; over 9.5% belongs to the top ten. This CDR3 is built from 15 residues. CDR1 SEHNR and CDR2 FQNEAQ come from the germline V gene (reference sequence). V lost 2 bases and J 0 bases, leaving 8 bases between the germline ends.

The chain joins TRBV7-9 to TRBJ2-1; D might be TRBD1 (6 bases). The sample taken for sequencing was liver tumor tissue from sampling region 5. The subset: tumor region T5, tumor centre. The TCR sequence derives from an older woman with primary liver carcinoma and hepatitis B virus infection. The CDR3 protein is CASSLRGNSYNEQFF. Written as DNA, the CDR3 is TGTGCCAGCAGCTTAAGGGGGAACTCCTACAATGAGCAGTTCTTC.